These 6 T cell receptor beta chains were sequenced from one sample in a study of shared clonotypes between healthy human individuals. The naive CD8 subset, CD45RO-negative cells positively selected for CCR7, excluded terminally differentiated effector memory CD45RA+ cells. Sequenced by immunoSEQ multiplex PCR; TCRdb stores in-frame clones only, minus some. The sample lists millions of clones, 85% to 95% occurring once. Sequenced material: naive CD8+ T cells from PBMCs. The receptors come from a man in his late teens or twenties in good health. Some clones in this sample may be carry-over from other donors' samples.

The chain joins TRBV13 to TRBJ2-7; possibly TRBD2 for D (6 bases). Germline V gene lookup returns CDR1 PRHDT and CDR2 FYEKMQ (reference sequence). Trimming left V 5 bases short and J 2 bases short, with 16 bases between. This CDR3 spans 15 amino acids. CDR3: CASSNLSAGTYEQYF. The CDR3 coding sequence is TGTGCCAGCAGCAATCTGTCGGCGGGAACCTACGAGCAGTACTTC.

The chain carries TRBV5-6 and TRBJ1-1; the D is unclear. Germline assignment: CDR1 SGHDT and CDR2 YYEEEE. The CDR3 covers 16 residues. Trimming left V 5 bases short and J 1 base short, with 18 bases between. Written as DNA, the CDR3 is TGTGCCAGCAGTTTCGGACTCCACACTTGGAACACTGAAGCTTTCTTT. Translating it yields CASSFGLHTWNTEAFF.

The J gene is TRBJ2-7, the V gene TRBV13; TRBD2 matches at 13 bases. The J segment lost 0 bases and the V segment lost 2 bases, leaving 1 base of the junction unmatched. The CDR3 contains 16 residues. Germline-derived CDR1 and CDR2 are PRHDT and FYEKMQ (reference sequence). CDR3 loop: CASSLRLAGGSYEQYF. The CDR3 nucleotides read TGTGCCAGCAGCTTAAGACTAGCGGGAGGCTCCTACGAGCAGTACTTC. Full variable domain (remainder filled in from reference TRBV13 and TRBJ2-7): AAGVIQSPRHLIKEKRETATLKCYPIPRHDTVYWYQQGPGQDPQFLISFYEKMQSDKGSIPDRFSAQQFSDYHSELNMSSLELGDSALYFCASSLRLAGGSYEQYFGPGTRLTVT.

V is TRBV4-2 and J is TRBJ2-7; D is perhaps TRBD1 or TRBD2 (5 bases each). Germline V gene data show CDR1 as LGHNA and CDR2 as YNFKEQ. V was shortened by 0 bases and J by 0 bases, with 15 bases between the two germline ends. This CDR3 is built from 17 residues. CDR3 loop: CASSQDTGQVSSYEQYF. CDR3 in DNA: TGTGCCAGCAGCCAAGATACGGGGCAGGTGAGCTCCTACGAGCAGTACTTC.

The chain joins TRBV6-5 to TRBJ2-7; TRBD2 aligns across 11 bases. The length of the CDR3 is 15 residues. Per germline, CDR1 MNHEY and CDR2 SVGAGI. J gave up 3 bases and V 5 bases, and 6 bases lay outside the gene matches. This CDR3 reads CASSTGLAGFYEQYF. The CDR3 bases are TGTGCCAGCAGTACAGGACTAGCGGGCTTCTACGAGCAGTACTTC.

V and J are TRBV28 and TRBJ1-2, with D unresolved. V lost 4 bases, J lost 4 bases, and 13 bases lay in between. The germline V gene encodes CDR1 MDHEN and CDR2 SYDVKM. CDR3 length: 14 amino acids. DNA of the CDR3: TGTGCCAGCAGTTCGGACTATGGGTCCTATGGCTACACCTTC. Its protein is CASSSDYGSYGYTF.